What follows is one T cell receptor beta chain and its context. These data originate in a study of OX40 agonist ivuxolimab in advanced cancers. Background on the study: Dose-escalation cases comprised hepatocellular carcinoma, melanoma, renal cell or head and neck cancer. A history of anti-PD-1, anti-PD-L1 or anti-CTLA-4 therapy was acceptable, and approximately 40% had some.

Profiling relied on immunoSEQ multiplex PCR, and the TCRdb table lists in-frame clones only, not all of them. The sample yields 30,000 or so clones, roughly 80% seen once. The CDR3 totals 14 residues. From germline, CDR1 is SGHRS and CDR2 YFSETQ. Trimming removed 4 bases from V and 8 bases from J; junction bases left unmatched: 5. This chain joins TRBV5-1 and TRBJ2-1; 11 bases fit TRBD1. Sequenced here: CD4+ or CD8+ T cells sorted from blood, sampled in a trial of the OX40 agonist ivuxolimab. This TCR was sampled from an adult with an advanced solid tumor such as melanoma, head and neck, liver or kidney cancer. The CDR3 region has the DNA TGCGCCAGCAGCCTCGGACAGGGGGCCGATGAGCAGTTCTTC. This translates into CASSLGQGADEQFF.